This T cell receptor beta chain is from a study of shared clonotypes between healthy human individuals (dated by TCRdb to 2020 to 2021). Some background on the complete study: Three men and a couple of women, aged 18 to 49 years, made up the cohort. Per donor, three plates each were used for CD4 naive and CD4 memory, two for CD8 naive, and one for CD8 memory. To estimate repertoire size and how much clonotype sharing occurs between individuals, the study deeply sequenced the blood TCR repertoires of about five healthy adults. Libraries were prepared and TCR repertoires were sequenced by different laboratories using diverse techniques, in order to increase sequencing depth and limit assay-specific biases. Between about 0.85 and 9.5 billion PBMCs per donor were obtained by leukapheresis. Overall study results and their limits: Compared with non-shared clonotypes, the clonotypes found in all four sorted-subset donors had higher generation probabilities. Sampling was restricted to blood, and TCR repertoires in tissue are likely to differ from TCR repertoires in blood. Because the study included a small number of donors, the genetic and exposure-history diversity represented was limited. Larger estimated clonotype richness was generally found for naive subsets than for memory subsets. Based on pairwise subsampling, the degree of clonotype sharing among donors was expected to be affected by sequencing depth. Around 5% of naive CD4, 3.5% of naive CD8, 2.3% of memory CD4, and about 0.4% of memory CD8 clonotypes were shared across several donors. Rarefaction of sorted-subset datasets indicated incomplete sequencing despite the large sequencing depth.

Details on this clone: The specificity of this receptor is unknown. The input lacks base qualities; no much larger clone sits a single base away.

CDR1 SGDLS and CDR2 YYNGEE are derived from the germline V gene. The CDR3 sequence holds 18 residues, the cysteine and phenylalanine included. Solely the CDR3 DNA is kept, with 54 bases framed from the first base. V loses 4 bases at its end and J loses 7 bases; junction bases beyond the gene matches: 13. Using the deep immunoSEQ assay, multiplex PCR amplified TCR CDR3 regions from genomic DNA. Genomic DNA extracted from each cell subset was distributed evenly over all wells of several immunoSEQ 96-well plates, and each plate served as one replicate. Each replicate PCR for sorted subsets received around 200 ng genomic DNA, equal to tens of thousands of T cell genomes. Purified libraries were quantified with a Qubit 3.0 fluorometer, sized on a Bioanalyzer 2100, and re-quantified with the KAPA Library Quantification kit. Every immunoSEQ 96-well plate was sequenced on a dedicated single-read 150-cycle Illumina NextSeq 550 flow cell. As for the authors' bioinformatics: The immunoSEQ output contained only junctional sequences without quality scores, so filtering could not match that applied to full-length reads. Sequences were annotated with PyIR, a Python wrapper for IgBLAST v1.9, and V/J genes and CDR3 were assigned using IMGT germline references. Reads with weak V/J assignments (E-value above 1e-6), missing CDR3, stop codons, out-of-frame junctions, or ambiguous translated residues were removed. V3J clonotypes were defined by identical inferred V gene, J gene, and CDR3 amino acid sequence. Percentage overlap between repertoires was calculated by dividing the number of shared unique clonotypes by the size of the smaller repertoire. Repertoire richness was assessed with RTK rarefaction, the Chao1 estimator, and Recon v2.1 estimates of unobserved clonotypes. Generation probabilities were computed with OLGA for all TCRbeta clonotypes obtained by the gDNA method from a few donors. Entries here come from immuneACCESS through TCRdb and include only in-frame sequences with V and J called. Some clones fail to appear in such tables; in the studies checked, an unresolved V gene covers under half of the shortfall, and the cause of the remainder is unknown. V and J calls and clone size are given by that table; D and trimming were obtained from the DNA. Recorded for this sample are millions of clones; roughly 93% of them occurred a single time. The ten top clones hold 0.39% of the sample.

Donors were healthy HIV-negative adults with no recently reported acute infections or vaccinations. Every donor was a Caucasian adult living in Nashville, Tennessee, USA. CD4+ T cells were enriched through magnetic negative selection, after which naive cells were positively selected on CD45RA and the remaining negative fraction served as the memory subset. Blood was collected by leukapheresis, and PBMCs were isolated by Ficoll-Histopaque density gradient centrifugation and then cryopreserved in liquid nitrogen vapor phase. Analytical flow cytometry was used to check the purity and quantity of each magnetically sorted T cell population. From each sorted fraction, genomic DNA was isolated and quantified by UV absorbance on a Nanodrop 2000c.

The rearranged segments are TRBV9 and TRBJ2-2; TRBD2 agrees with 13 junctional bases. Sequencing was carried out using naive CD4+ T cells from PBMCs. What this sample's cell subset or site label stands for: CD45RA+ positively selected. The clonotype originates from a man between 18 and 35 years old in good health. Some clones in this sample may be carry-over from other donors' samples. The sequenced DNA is TGTGCCAGCAGCTCCGGGACTAGCGGGATCCCAACGAGCGGGGAGCTGTTTTTT. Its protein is CASSSGTSGIPTSGELFF.